These T cell receptor beta chains were read from a single sample in a study of cytomegalovirus exposure and HLA in healthy donors. TCRdb keeps only in-frame clones here, not all; method: immunoSEQ multiplex PCR. The sample consists of 89,000 or so clones, approximately 93% of them appearing once. The sample consisted of PBMCs. Receptor source: a woman under 40 in good health and CMV-seropositive. Both conserved end residues are part of each CDR3. D genes are given only for firm matches.

D gene,J gene,V gene,CDR3 protein
-,TRBJ1-1,TRBV7-5,CARSSFLTPGQGNTEAFF
-,TRBJ2-3,TRBV7-6,CASSSHYPGETDTQYF
TRBD2,TRBJ2-7,TRBV11-2,CASSLTWTSGSFYEQYF
-,TRBJ1-4,TRBV30,CAWSIPIGGFERLFF
TRBD1,TRBJ1-1,TRBV7-9,CASRTGDNTEAFF
TRBD1,TRBJ2-7,TRBV4-3,CASSQRTGAYEQYF
-,TRBJ1-2,TRBV4-3,CASSQDTGSVGGYTF
TRBD2,TRBJ2-7,TRBV29-1,CSDGWGLAGGESYEQYF
TRBD2,TRBJ2-7,TRBV7-2,CASSLSLRGLAGGGEQYF
TRBD2,TRBJ2-2,TRBV27,CASSYQGLAGNTGELFF
TRBD2,TRBJ2-3,TRBV4-1,CASSQEPGGADTQYF
-,TRBJ1-4,TRBV28,CASSQAGVREKLFF
TRBD1,TRBJ2-7,TRBV11-2,CASSLTGGHSYEQYF
-,TRBJ2-3,TRBV5-1,CASSLSGVDTQYF
-,TRBJ1-1,TRBV18,CASSPPSRQNTEAFF
TRBD1,TRBJ1-1,TRBV6-5,CASSTTGGGVSEAFF
-,TRBJ2-1,TRBV2,CASSTPLRNEQFF
TRBD2,TRBJ2-2,TRBV5-1,CASSLDGRRTGELFF
TRBD1,TRBJ1-1,TRBV27,CASNQGAGRIGNTEAFF
TRBD2,TRBJ2-1,TRBV7-7,CASSLGVTSGTNEQFF
-,TRBJ1-2,TRBV11-2,CASSFSAGLYGYTF
-,TRBJ1-3,TRBV28,CASSYFRPLAPGGNTIYF
TRBD1,TRBJ2-2,TRBV27,CASRRILPGQGNTGELFF
-,TRBJ2-7,TRBV25-1,CASSDPYSNEQYF
-,TRBJ1-2,TRBV4-2,CASSPRQDNYGYTF
-,TRBJ1-2,TRBV29-1,CSARQANLYGYTF
-,TRBJ2-5,TRBV6-5,CASSYRAGETQYF
-,TRBJ2-1,TRBV29-1,CSVEDRLLSYNEQFF
-,TRBJ2-1,TRBV7-3,CASSLGTRPYNEQFF
TRBD1,TRBJ1-5,TRBV7-2,CASSFRTGTEQPQHF
-,TRBJ1-3,TRBV11-2,CASSLSFSSGNTIYF
-,TRBJ2-5,TRBV7-6,CASSQTKGGETQYF
TRBD1,TRBJ1-3,TRBV6-6,CASSSDRVGTIYF
-,TRBJ2-7,TRBV6-5,CASSYSTGSFSYEQYF
TRBD1,TRBJ2-7,TRBV6-5,CASTPWGQGYEQYF
-,TRBJ1-2,TRBV2,CASSGAAFYGYTF
-,TRBJ2-3,TRBV7-9,CASSVQGWSTDTQYF
-,TRBJ2-5,TRBV14,CASSQDVSEFQETQYF
-,TRBJ2-2,TRBV7-9,CASSLPPGGKPSGELFF
TRBD1,TRBJ1-4,TRBV28,CASRGRDSRELFF
-,TRBJ2-5,TRBV5-1,CASSLDRNQETQYF
TRBD1,TRBJ2-7,TRBV28,CASSTTGGYEQYF
TRBD1,TRBJ1-2,TRBV4-1,CASSQESWTGGYGYTF
-,TRBJ1-3,TRBV15,CATSTRVTGNTIYF
-,TRBJ1-2,TRBV15,CATSRGTGGGQGPFGYTF
TRBD1,TRBJ1-1,TRBV7-2,CASSLILPGTGWDTEAFF
-,TRBJ1-5,TRBV25-1,CASSDGMSQPQHF
TRBD2,TRBJ2-2,TRBV19,CASSQAGENTGELFF
TRBD1,TRBJ2-7,TRBV4-3,CASSQTYHYRDSSYEQYF
TRBD2,TRBJ2-5,TRBV9,CASSLRTSAETQYF
TRBD2,TRBJ2-7,TRBV7-9,CASSLVILGGGDYEQYF
-,TRBJ2-2,TRBV9,CASSVVSGEVTGELFF
TRBD2,TRBJ2-3,TRBV27,CASSLTSGTSRGDTQYF
TRBD2,TRBJ2-1,TRBV5-1,CASSSGTSWNEQFF
TRBD1,TRBJ2-7,TRBV28,CASSSGQSRSYEQYF
-,TRBJ2-7,TRBV4-3,CASSQGLPYEQYF
-,TRBJ2-1,TRBV5-5,CASSPGPRAHNEQFF
-,TRBJ2-2,TRBV9,CASSPRQVLFRDTGELFF
-,TRBJ2-7,TRBV28,CASAGHPSYEQYF
TRBD1,TRBJ1-2,TRBV13,CASSSQGAANYGYTF